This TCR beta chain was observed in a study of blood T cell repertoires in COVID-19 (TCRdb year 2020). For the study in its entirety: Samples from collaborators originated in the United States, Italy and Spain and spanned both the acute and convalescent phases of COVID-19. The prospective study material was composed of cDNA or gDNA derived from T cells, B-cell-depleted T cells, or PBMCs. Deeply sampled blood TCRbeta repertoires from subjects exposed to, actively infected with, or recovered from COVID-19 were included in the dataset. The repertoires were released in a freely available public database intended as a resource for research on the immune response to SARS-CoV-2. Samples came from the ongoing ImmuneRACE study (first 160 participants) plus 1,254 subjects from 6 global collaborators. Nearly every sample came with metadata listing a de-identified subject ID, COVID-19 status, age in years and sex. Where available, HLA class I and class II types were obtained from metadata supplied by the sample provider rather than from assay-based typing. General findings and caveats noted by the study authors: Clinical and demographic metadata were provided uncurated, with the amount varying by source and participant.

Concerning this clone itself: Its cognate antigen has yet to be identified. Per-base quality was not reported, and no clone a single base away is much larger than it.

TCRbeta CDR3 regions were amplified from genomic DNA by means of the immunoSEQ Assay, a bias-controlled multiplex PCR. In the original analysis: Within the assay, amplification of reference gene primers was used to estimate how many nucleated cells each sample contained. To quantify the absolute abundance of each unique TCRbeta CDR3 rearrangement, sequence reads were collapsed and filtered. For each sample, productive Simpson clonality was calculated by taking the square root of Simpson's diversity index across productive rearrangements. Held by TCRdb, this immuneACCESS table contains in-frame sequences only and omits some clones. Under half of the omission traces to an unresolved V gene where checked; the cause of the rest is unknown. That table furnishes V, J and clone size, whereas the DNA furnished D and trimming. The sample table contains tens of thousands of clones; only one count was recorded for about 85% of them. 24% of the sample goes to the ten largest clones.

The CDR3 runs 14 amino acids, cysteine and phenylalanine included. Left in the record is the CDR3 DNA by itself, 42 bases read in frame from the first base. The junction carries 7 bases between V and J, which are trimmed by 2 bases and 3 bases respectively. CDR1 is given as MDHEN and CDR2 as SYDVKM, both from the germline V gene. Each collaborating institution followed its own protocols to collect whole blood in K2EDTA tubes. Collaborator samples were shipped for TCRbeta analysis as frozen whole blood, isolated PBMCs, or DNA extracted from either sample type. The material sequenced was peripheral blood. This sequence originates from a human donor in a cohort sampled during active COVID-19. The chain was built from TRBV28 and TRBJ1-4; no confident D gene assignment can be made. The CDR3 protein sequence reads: CASSLQRSNEKLFF. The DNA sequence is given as TGTGCCAGCAGTTTACAGCGGTCTAATGAAAAACTGTTTTTT.